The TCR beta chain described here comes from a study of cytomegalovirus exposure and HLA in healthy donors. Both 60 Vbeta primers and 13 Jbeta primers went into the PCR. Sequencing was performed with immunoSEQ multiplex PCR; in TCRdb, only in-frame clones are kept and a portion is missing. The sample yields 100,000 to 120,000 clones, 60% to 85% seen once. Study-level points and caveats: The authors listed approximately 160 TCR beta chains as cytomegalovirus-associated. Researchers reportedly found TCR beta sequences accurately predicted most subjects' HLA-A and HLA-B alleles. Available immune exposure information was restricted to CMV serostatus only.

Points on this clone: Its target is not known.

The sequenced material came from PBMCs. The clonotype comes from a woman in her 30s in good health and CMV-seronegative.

CDR3 sequence: CASSLALLWFRDSPLHF. CDR3 DNA sequence: TGTGCCAGCAGCTTAGCCCTCCTTTGGTTCCGAGATTCACCCCTCCACTTT. This chain uses TRBV7-2 with TRBJ1-6; D is undetermined. The V end lost 0 bases, the J end lost 8 bases, and 17 bases lay between the germline ends. Germline-derived CDR1 and CDR2 are SGHTA and FQGNSA. The CDR3 spans 17 residues.